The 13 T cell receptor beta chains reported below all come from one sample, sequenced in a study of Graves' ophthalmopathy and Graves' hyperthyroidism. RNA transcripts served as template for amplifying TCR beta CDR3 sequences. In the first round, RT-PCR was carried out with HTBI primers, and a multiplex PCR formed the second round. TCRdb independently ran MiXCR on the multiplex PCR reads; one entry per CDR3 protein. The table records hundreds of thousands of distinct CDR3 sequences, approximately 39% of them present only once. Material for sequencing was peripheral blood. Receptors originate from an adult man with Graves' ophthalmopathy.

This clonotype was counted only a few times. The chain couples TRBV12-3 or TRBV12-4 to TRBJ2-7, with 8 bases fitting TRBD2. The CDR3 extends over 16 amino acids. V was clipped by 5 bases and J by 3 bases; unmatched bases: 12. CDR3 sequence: CASSGGNSGKSYEQYF. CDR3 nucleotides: TGTGCCAGCAGTGGGGGAAATAGCGGGAAGAGCTACGAGCAGTACTTC.

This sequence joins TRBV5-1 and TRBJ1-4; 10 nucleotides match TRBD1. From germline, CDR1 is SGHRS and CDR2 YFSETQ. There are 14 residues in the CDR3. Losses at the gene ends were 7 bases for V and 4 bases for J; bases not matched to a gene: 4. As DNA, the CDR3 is TGCGCCAGCTCGGGACAGGGGAATAATGAAAAACTGTTTTTT. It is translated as CASSGQGNNEKLFF.

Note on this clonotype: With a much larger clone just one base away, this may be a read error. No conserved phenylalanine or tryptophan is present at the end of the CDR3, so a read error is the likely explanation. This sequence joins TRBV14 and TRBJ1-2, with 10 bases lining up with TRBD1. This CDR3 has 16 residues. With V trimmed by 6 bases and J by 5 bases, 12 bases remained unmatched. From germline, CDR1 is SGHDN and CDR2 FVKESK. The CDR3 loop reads CASRSTGQGKKYGYTS. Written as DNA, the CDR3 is TGTGCCAGCAGGTCAACGGGACAGGGGAAAAAGTATGGCTACACCTCC.

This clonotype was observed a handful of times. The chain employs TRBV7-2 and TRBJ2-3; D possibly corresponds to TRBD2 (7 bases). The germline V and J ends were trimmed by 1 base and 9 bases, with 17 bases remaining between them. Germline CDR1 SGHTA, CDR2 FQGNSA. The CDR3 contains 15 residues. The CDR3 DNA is TGTGCCAGCAGCTTAGTCTTTGGGGGGGCAGCCACGCAGTATTTT. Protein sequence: CASSLVFGGAATQYF. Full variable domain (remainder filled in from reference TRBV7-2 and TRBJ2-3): GAGVSQSPSNKVTEKGKDVELRCDPISGHTALYWYRQSLGQGLEFLIYFQGNSAPDKSGLPSDRFSAERTGGSVSTLTIQRTQQEDSAVYLCASSLVFGGAATQYFGPGTRLTVL.

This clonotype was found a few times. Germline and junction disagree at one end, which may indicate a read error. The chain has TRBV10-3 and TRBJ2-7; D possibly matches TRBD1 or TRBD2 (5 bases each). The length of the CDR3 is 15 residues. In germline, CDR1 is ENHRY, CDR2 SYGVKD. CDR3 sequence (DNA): TGTGCCAGCAGTCTTTTCCGGGACGGGCGCTACGAGCAGTACTTC. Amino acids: CASSLFRDGRYEQYF.

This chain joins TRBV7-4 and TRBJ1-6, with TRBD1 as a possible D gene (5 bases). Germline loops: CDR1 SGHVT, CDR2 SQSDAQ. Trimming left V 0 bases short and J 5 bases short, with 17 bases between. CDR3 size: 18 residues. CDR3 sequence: CASSLAPVRASHNSPLHF. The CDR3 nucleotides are TGTGCCAGCAGCTTAGCACCTGTCAGGGCATCCCATAATTCACCCCTCCACTTT. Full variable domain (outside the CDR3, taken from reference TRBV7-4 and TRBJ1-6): GAGVSQSPRYKVAKRGRDVALRCDSISGHVTLYWYRQTLGQGSEVLTYSQSDAQRDKSGRPSGRFSAERPERSVSTLKIQRTEQGDSAVYLCASSLAPVRASHNSPLHFGNGTRLTVT.

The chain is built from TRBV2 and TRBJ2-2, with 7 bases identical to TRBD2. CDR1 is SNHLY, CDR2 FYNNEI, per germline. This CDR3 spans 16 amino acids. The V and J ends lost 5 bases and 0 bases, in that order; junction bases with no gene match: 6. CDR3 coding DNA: TGTGCCAGCAGTTTCCGAAGCGGGACGAACACCGGGGAGCTGTTTTTT. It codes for CASSFRSGTNTGELFF.

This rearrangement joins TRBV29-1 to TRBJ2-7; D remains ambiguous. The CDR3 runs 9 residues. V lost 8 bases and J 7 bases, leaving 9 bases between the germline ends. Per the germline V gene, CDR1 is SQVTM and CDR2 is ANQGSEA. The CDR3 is CSPGGEQYF. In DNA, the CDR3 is TGCAGCCCTGGCGGTGAGCAGTACTTC.

CDR3 DNA sequence: TGCGCCAGCAGTGATGTCAGGGTGGAGACCCAGTACTTC. The encoded protein is CASSDVRVETQYF. This chain connects TRBV10-2 to TRBJ2-5, with a tentative D call TRBD1 (5 bases). V lost 3 bases and J lost 5, with 10 bases in between. The germline V gene has CDR1 WSHSY and CDR2 SAAADI. CDR3 length: 13 residues.

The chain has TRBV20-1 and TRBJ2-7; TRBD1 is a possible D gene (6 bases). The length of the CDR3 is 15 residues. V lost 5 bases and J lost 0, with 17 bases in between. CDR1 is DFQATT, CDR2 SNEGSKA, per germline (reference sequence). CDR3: CSAGRGDTASYEQYF. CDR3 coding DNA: TGCAGTGCTGGTAGAGGGGACACCGCCTCCTACGAGCAGTACTTC.

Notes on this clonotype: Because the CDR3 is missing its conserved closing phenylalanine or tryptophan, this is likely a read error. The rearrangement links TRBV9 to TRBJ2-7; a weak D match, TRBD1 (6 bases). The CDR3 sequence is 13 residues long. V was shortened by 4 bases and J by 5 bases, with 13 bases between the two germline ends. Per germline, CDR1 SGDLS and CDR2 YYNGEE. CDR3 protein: CASSSTGSNEQYL. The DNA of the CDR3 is TGTGCCAGCAGCTCGACAGGTTCGAACGAGCAGTACCTC.

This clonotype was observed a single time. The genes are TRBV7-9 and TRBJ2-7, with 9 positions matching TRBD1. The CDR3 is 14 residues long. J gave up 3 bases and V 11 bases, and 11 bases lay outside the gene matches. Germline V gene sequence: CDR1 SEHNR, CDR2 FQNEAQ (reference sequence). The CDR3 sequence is CAWSGRDRVYEQYF. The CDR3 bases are TGTGCCTGGAGTGGCCGGGACAGGGTCTACGAGCAGTACTTC.

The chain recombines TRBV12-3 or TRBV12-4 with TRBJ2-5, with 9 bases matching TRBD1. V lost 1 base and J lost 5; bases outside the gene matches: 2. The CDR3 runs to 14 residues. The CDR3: CASSLVGQGETQYF. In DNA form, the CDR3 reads TGTGCCAGCAGTTTAGTCGGACAGGGGGAGACCCAGTACTTC.